These 24 T cell receptor beta chains were sequenced from one sample in a study of cytomegalovirus exposure and HLA in healthy donors. Vbeta (60) and Jbeta (13) primers were used in the PCR. The method was immunoSEQ multiplex PCR; TCRdb's version includes in-frame clones alone and lacks a portion of them. The sample contains about 270,000 clones, just over 70% of which appear only once. Specimen: PBMCs. The receptors stem from a female donor in good health and CMV-seronegative.

The CDR3 DNA is TGTGCCAGCAGTTACTCCGGGACTAGTGAAGGGGAGCTGTTTTTT. It yields the protein CASSYSGTSEGELFF. The genes are TRBV6-5 and TRBJ2-2; 8 bases are shared with TRBD2. CDR1 and CDR2 (germline): MNHEY, SVGAGI. Trimming took 0 bases from V and 8 from J; bases not matched to a gene: 5. The CDR3 totals 15 residues.

The chain couples TRBV7-9 to TRBJ2-1; D uncertain. With 2 bases removed from V and 2 bases from J, the gap between germline ends came to 4 bases. The germline CDR1 and CDR2 sequences are SEHNR and FQNEAQ (reference sequence). The CDR3 is 13 amino acids. CDR3 nucleotide sequence: TGTGCCAGCAGCTTATCAACCTACAATGAGCAGTTCTTC. The encoded protein is CASSLSTYNEQFF.

The rearrangement links TRBV29-1 to TRBJ1-5; D gene uncertain. The length of the CDR3 is 13 residues. V was trimmed by 6 bases and J by 7 bases, leaving 16 bases between them. Germline CDR1 reads SQVTM; CDR2 reads ANQGSEA. CDR3 protein: CSVSLEGNQPQHF. In nucleotides, the CDR3 is TGCAGCGTATCCTTAGAGGGTAACCAGCCCCAGCATTTT.

The V call is TRBV9, the J call TRBJ2-3, with 8 bases fitting TRBD2. J was trimmed by 2 bases and V by 3 bases; bases with no gene match: 5. Germline V lookup: CDR1 SGDLS, CDR2 YYNGEE. CDR3 length: 15 residues. The CDR3 sequence: CASSEAGAPTDTQYF. In nucleotides, the CDR3 is TGTGCCAGCAGCGAAGCGGGAGCCCCCACAGATACGCAGTATTTT.

In this sample, this clone turned up a few times. V and J are TRBV25-1 and TRBJ1-1, with a possible D match to TRBD1 (5 bases). Germline CDR1 is MGHDK and CDR2 is SYGVNS. V was shortened by 6 bases and J by 7 bases, with 9 bases between the two germline ends. The CDR3 is made up of 11 amino acids. The CDR3 protein is CASSPGLEAFF. The CDR3 bases are TGTGCCAGCAGCCCGGGACTTGAAGCTTTCTTT.

The J gene is TRBJ2-2, the V gene TRBV28; D call uncertain. Germline V gene sequence: CDR1 MDHEN, CDR2 SYDVKM. The germline V and J ends were trimmed by 8 bases and 3 bases, with 7 bases remaining between them. The CDR3 contains 12 residues. The CDR3 spells CASREHTGELFF. The CDR3 region has the DNA TGTGCCAGCCGAGAACACACCGGGGAGCTGTTTTTT.

In its sample, this clone was seen a few times. CDR3 in amino acids: CASSQDGPIVGGRETQYF. The DNA of the CDR3 is TGCGCCAGCAGCCAAGACGGTCCAATCGTGGGGGGGCGAGAGACCCAGTACTTC. This chain links TRBV4-1 with TRBJ2-5, with D possibly being TRBD2 (7 bases). This CDR3 spans 18 amino acids. Germline lookup yields CDR1 MGHRA and CDR2 YSYEKL. Deletions cut 0 bases from V and 4 bases from J, with 21 bases between.

The chain links TRBV18 to TRBJ2-7, with D uncertain. V was shortened by 3 bases and J by 1 base, with 10 bases between the two germline ends. The CDR3 totals 14 residues. CDR1 is KGHSH and CDR2 is LQKENI in the germline V gene. Here the CDR3 DNA reads TGTGCCAGCTCACCGACACTTTCGTCCTACGAGCAGTACTTC. Its translation is CASSPTLSSYEQYF.

The chain uses TRBV19 and TRBJ2-1; D call uncertain. The CDR3 totals 16 residues. The germline CDR1 and CDR2 sequences are LNHDA and SQIVND (reference sequence). The ends were cut back, 3 bases at V and 0 bases at J, with 12 bases in the middle. This CDR3 reads CASSIYASSSYNEQFF. CDR3 nucleotides: TGTGCCAGTAGTATTTACGCGTCTAGCTCCTACAATGAGCAGTTCTTC.

V gene TRBV27 combines with J gene TRBJ2-7; the D gene is possibly TRBD1 (6 bases). Trimming cost V 2 bases and J 3 bases, with 14 bases left between them. This CDR3 has 15 amino acids. From germline, CDR1 is MNHEY and CDR2 SMNVEV (reference sequence). The CDR3 DNA reads TGTGCCAGCAGTTTACAGGGGCTACTCGACTACGAGCAGTACTTC. Its translation: CASSLQGLLDYEQYF.

V is TRBV6-1 and J is TRBJ1-1; no reliable D call. V was pared by 7 bases and J by 0 bases, with 12 bases between. Germline CDR1 MNHNS, CDR2 SASEGT. The CDR3 has 14 residues. The CDR3 loop reads CASTRIGVNTEAFF. Written as DNA, the CDR3 is TGTGCCAGCACCCGGATAGGAGTGAACACTGAAGCTTTCTTT.

V gene TRBV6-6 combines with J gene TRBJ1-6; TRBD1 matches 7 bases. CDR3 size: 13 residues. The V gene end was trimmed by 6 bases and the J gene end by 10 bases; junction bases not matched to a gene: 6. CDR1 is MNHNY and CDR2 is SVGAGI in the germline V gene (reference sequence). CDR3 in amino acids: CASSRQGRSPLHF. As DNA, the CDR3 is TGTGCCAGCAGCCGACAGGGTAGATCACCCCTCCACTTT.

The chain links TRBV28 to TRBJ2-1, with D unclear. Germline loops: CDR1 MDHEN, CDR2 SYDVKM. V lost 6 bases to trimming and J lost 5 bases, with 14 bases between them. The CDR3 is 14 residues long. CDR3 bases: TGTGCCAGCAGGAGCGAGGTAGTGAACAATGAGCAGTTCTTC. This encodes CASRSEVVNNEQFF.

V usage is TRBV5-1 and J usage is TRBJ1-1; the D is unclear. CDR1 SGHRS and CDR2 YFSETQ come from the germline V gene. The germline V and J ends were trimmed by 4 bases and 2 bases, with 18 bases remaining between them. The CDR3 extends over 16 amino acids. In nucleotides, the CDR3 is TGCGCCAGCAGCCCCCCAGAGCGTCTCCCCAACACTGAAGCTTTCTTT. Protein sequence: CASSPPERLPNTEAFF.

The CDR3 sequence is CATWHSYEQYF. As DNA, the CDR3 is TGTGCCACCTGGCACAGCTACGAGCAGTACTTC. V is TRBV28 and J is TRBJ2-7; no reliable D call. This CDR3 has 11 residues. CDR1 and CDR2 (germline): MDHEN, SYDVKM. The V end was cut by 10 bases, the J end by 3 bases, with 10 bases between.

This rearrangement joins TRBV28 to TRBJ2-7; D may be TRBD2 (6 bases). The length of the CDR3 is 12 residues. Germline assignment: CDR1 MDHEN and CDR2 SYDVKM. With 8 bases removed from V and 0 bases from J, the gap between germline ends came to 8 bases. The CDR3 nucleotides are TGTGCCAGCGGGACTCGCTCCTACGAGCAGTACTTC. The encoded protein is CASGTRSYEQYF.

The genes are TRBV28 and TRBJ2-5, with D perhaps matching TRBD1 (5 bases). The CDR3 is made up of 14 amino acids. V was clipped by 1 base and J by 2 bases, with 8 bases between them. Germline-derived CDR1 and CDR2 are MDHEN and SYDVKM. CDR3 in amino acids: CASSLFQGQETQYF. CDR3 DNA: TGTGCCAGCAGTTTATTCCAGGGACAAGAGACCCAGTACTTC. The entire variable domain, with the rest obtained from reference TRBV28 and TRBJ2-5, is as follows: DVKVTQSSRYLVKRTGEKVFLECVQDMDHENMFWYRQDPGLGLRLIYFSYDVKMKEKGDIPEGYSVSREKKERFSLILESASTNQTSMYLCASSLFQGQETQYFGPGTRLLVL.

The chain combines TRBV27 with TRBJ2-5; D possibly corresponds to TRBD2 (6 bases). CDR3 length equals 15 residues. V was shortened by 3 bases and J by 4 bases, with 15 bases between the two germline ends. Germline CDR1 is MNHEY and CDR2 is SMNVEV (reference sequence). In DNA form, the CDR3 reads TGTGCCAGCAGTTTGGTCGGGAGTGGTCGAGAGACCCAGTACTTC. It encodes CASSLVGSGRETQYF.

This clone showed up just a few times. The rearrangement joins TRBV4-1 to TRBJ2-7, with 7 bases identical to TRBD1. The CDR3 runs to 15 residues. The V segment lost 4 bases and the J segment 3 bases; nucleotides outside the gene matches: 9. Germline V CDR1 and CDR2: MGHRA, YSYEKL. In DNA, the CDR3 is TGCGCCAGCAGCCCCCGGGACAGTGGGGGCTACGAGCAGTACTTC. Encoded protein: CASSPRDSGGYEQYF.

The chain recombines TRBV15 with TRBJ1-5; D is possibly TRBD1 (5 bases). Per germline, CDR1 LNHNV and CDR2 YYDKDF (reference sequence). V lost 1 base to trimming and J lost 7 bases, with 11 bases between them. The CDR3 has 14 amino acids. CDR3 DNA sequence: TGTGCCACCAGCAGAGGGGGGGAGGAGCAGCCCCAGCATTTT. Protein: CATSRGGEEQPQHF.

This rearrangement joins TRBV2 to TRBJ1-2; 8 bases fit TRBD1. The germline V gene encodes CDR1 SNHLY and CDR2 FYNNEI. The CDR3 runs to 13 residues. The CDR3 bases are TGTGCGTCACACAGGGGGGGGGCGTATGGCTACACCTTC. Protein product: CASHRGGAYGYTF.

V usage is TRBV29-1 and J usage is TRBJ2-7; the D is unclear. Germline V gene data show CDR1 as SQVTM and CDR2 as ANQGSEA. The ends were cut back, 4 bases at V and 0 bases at J, with 7 bases in the middle. The CDR3 contains 12 residues. Written as DNA, the CDR3 is TGCAGCGTTGCACTTCACTCCTACGAGCAGTACTTC. Protein sequence: CSVALHSYEQYF.

There are a few counts of this clone. This sequence joins TRBV5-1 and TRBJ1-4, with 10 bases fitting TRBD1. Germline CDR1 SGHRS, CDR2 YFSETQ. J gave up 7 bases and V 4 bases, and 4 bases lay outside the gene matches. The CDR3 totals 14 residues. CDR3 sequence (DNA): TGCGCCAGCAGCCTCCGGACAGGGGGTGAAAAACTGTTTTTT. Amino acid sequence: CASSLRTGGEKLFF.

The rearrangement joins TRBV28 to TRBJ1-6, with no clear D. The CDR3 length is 13 residues. CDR1 and CDR2 (germline): MDHEN, SYDVKM. V was cut by 6 bases and J by 6 bases, with 9 bases left in between. DNA for the CDR3: TGTGCCAGCAGCCGAACATTTAATTCACCCCTCCACTTT. Amino acid sequence: CASSRTFNSPLHF.